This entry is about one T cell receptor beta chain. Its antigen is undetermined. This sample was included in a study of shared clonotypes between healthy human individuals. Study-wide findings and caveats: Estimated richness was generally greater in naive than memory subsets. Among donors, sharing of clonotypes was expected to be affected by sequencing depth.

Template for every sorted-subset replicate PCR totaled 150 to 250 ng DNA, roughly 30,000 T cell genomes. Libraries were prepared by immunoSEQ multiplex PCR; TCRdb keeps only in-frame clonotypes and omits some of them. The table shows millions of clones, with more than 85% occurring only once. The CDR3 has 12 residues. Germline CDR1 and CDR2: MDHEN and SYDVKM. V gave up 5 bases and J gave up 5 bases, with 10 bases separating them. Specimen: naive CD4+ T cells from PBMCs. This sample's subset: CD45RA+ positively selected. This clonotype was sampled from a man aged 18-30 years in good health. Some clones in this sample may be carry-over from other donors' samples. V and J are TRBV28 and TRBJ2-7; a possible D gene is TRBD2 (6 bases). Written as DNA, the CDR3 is TGTGCCAGCAGTGGAGGGAACGACGAGCAGTACTTC. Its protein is CASSGGNDEQYF.